These 8 T cell receptor beta chains originate from one sample sequenced in a study of OX40 agonist ivuxolimab in advanced cancers. Libraries were prepared through the immunoSEQ multiplex PCR assay. TCRdb took this table from immuneACCESS and kept in-frame rearrangements with V and J called. Such tables lack part of the clones; where checked against another copy, unresolved V genes explain under half of the gap, and the rest is unexplained. This sample holds some 71,000 clones; roughly 80% were observed only once. The top ten constitute roughly 7.9% of the sample. The sample consisted of CD4+ or CD8+ T cells sorted from blood, taken in a trial of the OX40 agonist ivuxolimab. The receptor set was obtained from an adult with an advanced solid tumor such as melanoma, head and neck, liver or kidney cancer.

The CDR3 DNA sequence: TGTGCCAGCAGCCAACAACAGGGCTACGAGCAGTACTTC. It specifies CASSQQQGYEQYF. The chain combines TRBV7-6 with TRBJ2-7; possibly TRBD1 for D (6 bases). V shed 5 bases and J shed 3 bases, with 11 bases lying between them. CDR1 is SGHVS and CDR2 is FNYEAQ in the germline V gene. The CDR3 totals 13 residues.

This clone was seen just once. V is TRBV5-1 and J is TRBJ1-1; a possible D gene is TRBD1 (6 bases). Trimming took off 3 bases at V and 4 bases at J, with 19 bases between the two ends. The germline V gene has CDR1 SGHRS and CDR2 YFSETQ. CDR3 length: 16 residues. The CDR3 reads CASSSDQGGWGTEAFF. The CDR3 bases are TGCGCCAGCAGCTCCGACCAAGGGGGTTGGGGCACTGAAGCTTTCTTT.

V is TRBV2 and J is TRBJ2-7; possible D gene TRBD1, 5 bases. V was cut by 2 bases and J by 3 bases, with 8 bases left in between. Per germline, CDR1 SNHLY and CDR2 FYNNEI. This CDR3 is 13 amino acids long. The CDR3 loop reads CASSEYRIYEQYF. CDR3 sequence (DNA): TGTGCCAGCAGTGAATACAGGATCTACGAGCAGTACTTC.

This chain uses TRBV6-5 with TRBJ2-1; 8 bases are shared with TRBD2. Looked up from germline, CDR1 is MNHEY and CDR2 is SVGAGI. The CDR3 sequence is 16 residues long. Trimming took 0 bases from V and 10 from J; bases not matched to a gene: 11. CDR3 sequence (DNA): TGTGCCAGCAGTTACTCGGTGAGCGGGAGTCTCGGGGAGCAGTTCTTC. Residues: CASSYSVSGSLGEQFF.

This clone was seen a handful of times. The chain links TRBV4-1 to TRBJ1-2, with 8 bases matching TRBD1. CDR1 is MGHRA, CDR2 YSYEKL, per germline. V gave up 4 bases and J gave up 3 bases; unmatched junction bases: 4. The CDR3 loop spans 14 amino acids. DNA of the CDR3: TGCGCCAGCAGCCCCGGACAGGGTGACTATGGCTACACCTTC. As protein: CASSPGQGDYGYTF.

The chain has TRBV7-2 and TRBJ2-5; D is uncertain. Germline V lookup: CDR1 SGHTA, CDR2 FQGNSA. The ends were cut back, 3 bases at V and 7 bases at J, with 15 bases in the middle. This CDR3 is 14 amino acids long. Here the CDR3 DNA reads TGTGCCAGCAGCTTCGATCGGGCGCATGGGACCCAGTACTTC. Protein sequence: CASSFDRAHGTQYF.

This clone occurred once. The chain carries TRBV7-9 and TRBJ1-2, with D maybe TRBD1 (6 bases). The CDR3 extends over 13 amino acids. CDR1 SEHNR and CDR2 FQNEAQ come from the germline V gene (reference sequence). V gave up 5 bases and J gave up 6 bases, with 13 bases separating them. CDR3 amino acids: CASSPRTGNGYTF. The CDR3 DNA reads TGTGCCAGCAGCCCCAGAACAGGGAATGGCTACACCTTC.

The chain is built from TRBV7-2 and TRBJ1-1; D is uncertain. Germline assignment: CDR1 SGHTA and CDR2 FQGNSA. Trimming took 5 bases from V and 11 from J, leaving 15 bases between them. The CDR3 has 12 amino acids. The CDR3 loop reads CASSPALREAFF. The CDR3 DNA sequence: TGTGCCAGCAGCCCCGCTTTGAGGGAGGCTTTCTTT.